The 28 T cell receptor beta chains below all came from one sample that was sequenced in a study of tumor-infiltrating lymphocytes in localized non-small cell lung cancer. Profiling relied on immunoSEQ multiplex PCR, and the TCRdb table lists in-frame clones only, not all of them. The sample yields about 16,000 clones, around three quarters seen once. Sequencing was performed on lung tumor tissue. The receptors here all came from a human donor with non-small cell lung cancer.

The chain carries TRBV30 and TRBJ1-4; possibly TRBD1 for D (5 bases). There are 15 residues in the CDR3. The germline gives CDR1 GTSNPN, CDR2 SVGIG (reference sequence). V was cut by 1 base and J by 3 bases, with 12 bases left in between. For the CDR3, the DNA is TGTGCCTGGAGTGCACGGACACTCCCTAATGAAAAACTGTTTTTT. It yields the protein CAWSARTLPNEKLFF. The full variable domain, its missing parts supplied by reference TRBV30 and TRBJ1-4, is SQTIHQWPATLVQPVGSPLSLECTVEGTSNPNLYWYRQAAGRGLQLLFYSVGIGQISSEVPQNLSASRPQDRQFILSSKKLLLSDSGFYLCAWSARTLPNEKLFFGSGTQLSVL.

The chain carries TRBV7-9 and TRBJ1-4; 7 bases are a match to TRBD1. This CDR3 has 15 residues. Germline values: CDR1 SEHNR, CDR2 FQNEAQ (reference sequence). J gave up 6 bases and V 5 bases, and 9 bases lay outside the gene matches. CDR3 in DNA: TGTGCCAGCAGCACCTACAGGGGAGAGGATGAAAAACTGTTTTTT. Encoded protein: CASSTYRGEDEKLFF.

This clone was counted a few times. J is TRBJ1-1 and V is TRBV18; D is unresolved. Per the germline V gene, CDR1 is KGHSH and CDR2 is LQKENI. This CDR3 is built from 15 residues. The V end was cut by 3 bases, the J end by 4 bases, with 15 bases between. CDR3 protein: CASSPRLTWSTEAFF. CDR3 DNA: TGTGCCAGCTCACCTAGGCTCACATGGAGCACTGAAGCTTTCTTT. Using reference TRBV18 and TRBJ1-1 for the parts outside the CDR3, the full variable domain is NAGVMQNPRHLVRRRGQEARLRCSPMKGHSHVYWYRQLPEEGLKFMVYLQKENIIDESGMPKERFSAEFPKEGPSILRIQQVVRGDSAAYFCASSPRLTWSTEAFFGQGTRLTVV.

The chain recombines TRBV28 with TRBJ2-7; D might be TRBD1 (6 bases). The germline CDR1 and CDR2 sequences are MDHEN and SYDVKM. The germline V and J ends were trimmed by 2 bases and 0 bases, with 8 bases remaining between them. The CDR3 is made up of 14 amino acids. The CDR3: CASSLQGHSYEQYF. CDR3 DNA sequence: TGTGCCAGCAGTTTACAGGGACACTCCTACGAGCAGTACTTC.

This chain's CDR3 is CASSVRSYGDSGANVLTF. CDR3 bases: TGTGCCAGCAGCGTAAGATCTTACGGAGACTCTGGGGCCAACGTCCTGACTTTC. The V gene is TRBV9, the J gene TRBJ2-6; D not resolved. Germline lookup yields CDR1 SGDLS and CDR2 YYNGEE. The germline V and J ends were trimmed by 1 base and 0 bases, with 14 bases remaining between them. The CDR3 loop spans 18 amino acids. The full variable domain, rest sourced from reference TRBV9 and TRBJ2-6, is DSGVTQTPKHLITATGQRVTLRCSPRSGDLSVYWYQQSLDQGLQFLIQYYNGEERAKGNILERFSAQQFPDLHSELNLSSLELGDSALYFCASSVRSYGDSGANVLTFGAGSRLTVL.

This chain links TRBV6-6 with TRBJ1-2, with no clear D. Germline assignment: CDR1 MNHNY and CDR2 SVGAGI (reference sequence). The CDR3 totals 10 residues. V lost 10 bases to trimming and J lost 10 bases, with 13 bases between them. The CDR3 here is CATLDLDYTF. CDR3 bases: TGTGCCACCCTAGATCTTGACTACACCTTC.

The rearrangement joins TRBV11-3 to TRBJ2-1; D gene ambiguous. The CDR3 consists of 14 residues. Germline-derived CDR1 and CDR2 are SGHNT and YENEEA. V was clipped by 1 base and J by 6 bases, with 10 bases between them. CDR3 sequence (DNA): TGTGCCAGCAGCTTAGCCCCCTCGGGCAATGAGCAGTTCTTC. Translated, it gives CASSLAPSGNEQFF. The complete variable domain, with remaining parts taken from reference TRBV11-3 and TRBJ2-1, reads EAGVVQSPRYKIIEKKQPVAFWCNPISGHNTLYWYLQNLGQGPELLIRYENEEAVDDSQLPKDRFSAERLKGVDSTLKIQPAELGDSAVYLCASSLAPSGNEQFFGPGTRLTVL.

This chain connects TRBV7-6 to TRBJ1-3, with D tentatively TRBD1 (5 bases). V gave up 8 bases and J gave up 0 bases, with 11 bases separating them. Per the germline V gene, CDR1 is SGHVS and CDR2 is FNYEAQ. CDR3 size: 14 residues. CDR3 nucleotides: TGTGCCAGCGGGGCAGCCATCTCTGGAAACACCATATATTTT. It encodes CASGAAISGNTIYF.

V gene TRBV7-9 combines with J gene TRBJ2-3, with unresolved D. Germline loops: CDR1 SEHNR, CDR2 FQNEAQ (reference sequence). The V end was cut by 5 bases, the J end by 3 bases, with 6 bases between. The CDR3 extends over 12 amino acids. The CDR3 reads CASSHQTDTQYF. CDR3 in DNA: TGTGCCAGCAGCCACCAAACAGATACGCAGTATTTT.

This sequence joins TRBV7-2 and TRBJ2-7, with TRBD2 as a possible D gene (6 bases). The V end lost 8 bases, the J end lost 5 bases, and 16 bases lay between the germline ends. Germline CDR1 is SGHTA and CDR2 is FQGNSA. This CDR3 spans 13 amino acids. CDR3 in DNA: TGTGCCAGCTCAGTTGCGGGGAGGAACGAGCAGTACTTC. Translating it yields CASSVAGRNEQYF.

The rearrangement links TRBV9 to TRBJ1-2, with 7 bases that match TRBD1. The trim removed 4 bases at V and 2 bases at J, leaving 8 bases unmatched. Per germline, CDR1 SGDLS and CDR2 YYNGEE. This CDR3 comprises 15 residues. The CDR3: CASSSRPGQNYGYTF. As DNA, the CDR3 is TGTGCCAGCAGCTCCCGACCGGGACAGAACTATGGCTACACCTTC.

CDR3 sequence reads: CASSQPGPSSGNTIYF. The CDR3 DNA reads TGTGCCAGCAGTCAGCCGGGACCGAGCTCTGGAAACACCATATATTTT. J is TRBJ1-3 and V is TRBV28; tentatively, D is TRBD1 (5 bases). V was trimmed by 5 bases and J by 0 bases, leaving 14 bases between them. Germline lookup yields CDR1 MDHEN and CDR2 SYDVKM. CDR3 length equals 16 residues.

The rearrangement uses TRBV19 and TRBJ2-7; D gene ambiguous. The CDR3 loop spans 16 amino acids. Germline values: CDR1 LNHDA, CDR2 SQIVND (reference sequence). Trimming pared 8 bases from V and 0 bases from J, leaving 20 bases between. CDR3 region: CASRNGPSQSSYEQYF. The DNA for the CDR3 is TGTGCCAGTCGGAACGGCCCGTCGCAGAGCTCCTACGAGCAGTACTTC.

The chain joins TRBV5-5 to TRBJ2-1, with D tentatively TRBD1 (6 bases). The CDR3 loop spans 16 amino acids. Germline V gene lookup returns CDR1 SGHKS and CDR2 YYEKEE (reference sequence). V was shortened by 4 bases and J by 6 bases, with 20 bases between the two germline ends. In DNA, the CDR3 is TGTGCCAGCAGCCCACAGCCCAAGGGGGAAAGCAATGAGCAGTTCTTC. The encoded protein is CASSPQPKGESNEQFF.

This chain links TRBV5-4 with TRBJ1-4, with D possibly matching TRBD1 (6 bases). This CDR3 is built from 14 residues. V gave up 4 bases and J gave up 4 bases, with 11 bases separating them. Germline CDR1 is SGHNT and CDR2 is YYREEE (reference sequence). The CDR3 is CASSTKDSNEKLFF. CDR3 DNA: TGTGCCAGCAGCACCAAGGACAGTAATGAAAAACTGTTTTTT.

This clone was recorded a few times. The chain links TRBV15 to TRBJ2-2, with 9 bases that match TRBD2. The CDR3 has 17 amino acids. The V and J ends lost 3 bases and 8 bases, in that order; junction bases with no gene match: 13. Germline V lookup: CDR1 LNHNV, CDR2 YYDKDF (reference sequence). In DNA form, the CDR3 reads TGTGCCACCAGCAGGGCTAGGGGACTAGCCGACGGGGGGGAGCTGTTTTTT. Translation gives CATSRARGLADGGELFF. The complete variable domain, with remaining parts taken from reference TRBV15 and TRBJ2-2, reads DAMVIQNPRYQVTQFGKPVTLSCSQTLNHNVMYWYQQKSSQAPKLLFHYYDKDFNNEADTPDNFQSRRPNTSFCFLDIRSPGLGDTAMYLCATSRARGLADGGELFFGEGSRLTVL.

The rearrangement uses TRBV6-1 and TRBJ1-2; D gene uncertain. The V and J ends lost 3 bases and 2 bases respectively, with 7 bases between them. Germline CDR1 and CDR2: MNHNS and SASEGT. The CDR3 sequence is 13 residues long. The CDR3 is CASSEAVNYGYTF. CDR3 DNA: TGTGCCAGCAGTGAGGCAGTGAACTATGGCTACACCTTC.

V is TRBV10-1 and J is TRBJ2-7; D may correspond to TRBD1 or TRBD2 (5 bases each). CDR1 WNHNN and CDR2 SYGVQD come from the germline V gene (reference sequence). The CDR3 consists of 14 residues. The V and J ends lost 8 bases and 4 bases respectively, with 18 bases between them. DNA for the CDR3: TGCGCCAGCGGGGGTTGTCGCGCCGTTTACGAGCAGTACTTC. Protein: CASGGCRAVYEQYF.

V gene TRBV7-9 combines with J gene TRBJ2-5; 7 positions match TRBD1. CDR1 SEHNR and CDR2 FQNEAQ come from the germline V gene (reference sequence). The ends lost 4 bases at V and 7 bases at J; junction bases unmatched: 9. The CDR3 totals 14 residues. The CDR3 reads CASSSGQTSGTQYF. CDR3 nucleotide sequence: TGTGCCAGCAGCTCGGGACAGACCTCAGGGACCCAGTACTTC.

V gene TRBV5-6 combines with J gene TRBJ2-1; tentative D call: TRBD2 (6 bases). Germline CDR1 SGHDT, CDR2 YYEEEE. CDR3 length: 17 residues. V lost 2 bases to trimming and J lost 0 bases, with 15 bases between them. The CDR3 coding sequence is TGTGCCAGCAGCTTTCAGGCGCGGGGAGGCTCCTACAATGAGCAGTTCTTC. It specifies CASSFQARGGSYNEQFF.

V is TRBV14 and J is TRBJ1-2; 9 bases fit TRBD1. Germline CDR1 and CDR2: SGHDN and FVKESK. The CDR3 covers 19 residues. After removal of 4 bases from V and 3 bases from J, the junction contained 18 bases not matched to a gene. For the CDR3, the DNA is TGTGCCAGCAGCCCGACGATCGGGACAGGGCAGGATAAGGACTATGGCTACACCTTC. Translation: CASSPTIGTGQDKDYGYTF.

V and J are TRBV28 and TRBJ1-2; the D is unclear. This CDR3 is 14 amino acids long. V lost 6 bases and J 5 bases, leaving 16 bases between the germline ends. The germline CDR1 and CDR2 sequences are MDHEN and SYDVKM. The CDR3 spells CASSPRTAGYGYTF. The CDR3 region has the DNA TGTGCCAGCAGCCCTCGGACCGCTGGATATGGCTACACCTTC.

The rearrangement joins TRBV6-6 to TRBJ1-1; the D gene is possibly TRBD1 (5 bases). The germline V gene encodes CDR1 MNHNY and CDR2 SVGAGI (reference sequence). This CDR3 has 14 amino acids. V was clipped by 11 bases and J by 4 bases, with 20 bases between them. The DNA of the CDR3 is TGTGCCGAAGAGGGGCAAGTTATGTGCACTGAAGCTTTCTTT. It specifies CAEEGQVMCTEAFF.

This clone has a handful of counts. This chain joins TRBV7-2 and TRBJ2-3, with 11 bases that match TRBD2. The J segment lost 1 base and the V segment lost 1 base, leaving 7 bases of the junction unmatched. This CDR3 has 18 residues. Germline V gene sequence: CDR1 SGHTA, CDR2 FQGNSA. This CDR3 is CASSLEVVLAGGTDTQYF. CDR3 DNA: TGTGCCAGCAGCTTAGAGGTCGTACTAGCGGGGGGCACAGATACGCAGTATTTT.

In its sample, this clone was seen a few times. The chain has TRBV29-1 and TRBJ1-1; D may be TRBD1 (6 bases). The germline V gene encodes CDR1 SQVTM and CDR2 ANQGSEA. The ends were cut back, 5 bases at V and 0 bases at J, with 10 bases in the middle. CDR3 size: 13 residues. CDR3 residues: CSVTGHLNTEAFF. The CDR3 DNA is TGCAGCGTTACGGGACACTTGAACACTGAAGCTTTCTTT.

V gene TRBV27 combines with J gene TRBJ1-6; no clear D gene. Trimming cost V 3 bases and J 1 base, with 10 bases left between them. Germline values: CDR1 MNHEY, CDR2 SMNVEV (reference sequence). This CDR3 is 16 amino acids long. CDR3 region: CASSFPKASYNSPLHF. CDR3 DNA sequence: TGTGCCAGCAGTTTCCCCAAGGCATCCTATAATTCACCCCTCCACTTT.

V and J are TRBV9 and TRBJ1-1; unclear D gene. V was cut by 2 bases and J by 4 bases, with 12 bases left in between. The germline V gene encodes CDR1 SGDLS and CDR2 YYNGEE. The CDR3 totals 14 residues. CDR3 nucleotides: TGTGCCAGCAGCGTTTCCTGGGAGGGCACTGAAGCTTTCTTT. It codes for CASSVSWEGTEAFF.

This clone showed up just once. The CDR3 spells CAWSVEDEQYF. CDR3 coding DNA: TGTGCCTGGAGCGTCGAGGACGAGCAGTACTTC. The chain is built from TRBV30 and TRBJ2-7; D not resolved. Trimming removed 3 bases from V and 5 bases from J, with 8 bases in between. CDR1 is GTSNPN and CDR2 is SVGIG in the germline V gene (reference sequence). This CDR3 is 11 amino acids long.